Following are 19 T cell receptor beta chains from one sample sequenced in a study of CD8 T cells in Susac syndrome. The RNA, about 0.5 to 1 ug, was put through reverse transcription using random hexamers. In TCRdb, the immunoSEQ multiplex PCR reads were re-called with MiXCR into one record per CDR3 protein. The table lists 75,000 to 80,000 distinct CDR3 sequences, less than 95% of them singletons. Specimen: CD8+ T cells from PBMCs. These receptors were taken from a human donor with Susac syndrome.

This rearrangement joins TRBV29-1 to TRBJ1-2; D is unresolved. The ends were cut back, 2 bases at V and 1 base at J, with 8 bases in the middle. The CDR3 loop spans 13 amino acids. Germline CDR1 SQVTM, CDR2 ANQGSEA. CDR3 sequence (DNA): TGCAGCGTTGAATTGACGGATAACTATGGCTACACCTTC. Its protein is CSVELTDNYGYTF. Drawing the rest from reference TRBV29-1 and TRBJ1-2, the complete variable domain is SAVISQKPSRDICQRGTSLTIQCQVDSQVTMMFWYRQQPGQSLTLIATANQGSEATYESGFVIDKFPISRPNLTFSTLTVSNMSPEDSSIYLCSVELTDNYGYTFGSGTRLTVV.

The rearrangement uses TRBV9 and TRBJ2-5; D not certain. In germline, CDR1 is SGDLS, CDR2 YYNGEE. The CDR3 consists of 14 residues. Trimming shortened V by 0 bases and J by 5 bases, and 11 bases separated the two germline ends. The CDR3 region has the DNA TGTGCCAGCAGCGTAGATAAAGGGAAGGAGACCCAGTACTTC. Translated, it gives CASSVDKGKETQYF.

The chain has TRBV9 and TRBJ2-5, with D perhaps TRBD1 or TRBD2 (6 bases each). Trimming pared 0 bases from V and 5 bases from J, leaving 14 bases between. In germline, CDR1 is SGDLS, CDR2 YYNGEE. The CDR3 runs to 15 residues. The CDR3 reads CASSVGAGGGETQYF. The CDR3 nucleotides are TGTGCCAGCAGCGTAGGGGCCGGGGGCGGCGAGACCCAGTACTTC.

The chain uses TRBV12-3 or TRBV12-4 and TRBJ2-1; 12 bases are a match to TRBD2. The CDR3 is 14 residues long. With V trimmed by 7 bases and J by 8 bases, 6 bases remained unmatched. The CDR3 DNA reads TGTGCCAGCACTAGCGGGGGGGCGATGGATGAGCAGTTCTTC. Amino acids: CASTSGGAMDEQFF.

The chain links TRBV3-1 to TRBJ2-3; 13 bases are shared with TRBD2. Germline V gives CDR1 LGHDT, CDR2 YNNKEL (reference sequence). There are 17 residues in the CDR3. Trimming cost V 4 bases and J 5 bases; bases outside gene matches: 9. CDR3 protein: CASSPSGLAGARDTQYF. The CDR3 DNA follows: TGTGCCAGCAGCCCCTCTGGACTAGCGGGGGCCCGAGATACGCAGTATTTT.

The chain employs TRBV9 and TRBJ2-1; 8 bases are shared with TRBD2. V was clipped by 4 bases and J by 10 bases; unmatched bases: 4. The germline CDR1 and CDR2 sequences are SGDLS and YYNGEE. This CDR3 has 12 amino acids. The chain's CDR3 is CASSTASGEQFF. CDR3 nucleotides: TGTGCCAGCAGCACCGCTAGCGGGGAGCAGTTCTTC.

The chain links TRBV29-1 to TRBJ2-7, with D uncertain. The CDR3 has 13 residues. CDR1 SQVTM and CDR2 ANQGSEA come from the germline V gene. Trimming took 4 bases from V and 1 from J, leaving 11 bases between them. In DNA, the CDR3 is TGCAGCGTTGTTTATCGGTCGTCCTACGAGCAGTACTTC. Translating it yields CSVVYRSSYEQYF.

The genes are TRBV6-2 or TRBV6-3 and TRBJ2-7, with D possibly being TRBD1 or TRBD2 (5 bases each). The CDR3 loop spans 14 amino acids. CDR1 and CDR2 from the germline V gene are MNHEY and SVGEGT. V lost 2 bases and J lost 4, with 12 bases in between. This chain's CDR3 is CASSYEGLGYEQYF. The CDR3 DNA follows: TGTGCCAGCAGTTACGAGGGGTTGGGGTACGAGCAGTACTTC.

This chain joins TRBV7-9 and TRBJ2-3; TRBD1 matches 7 bases. Germline trimming cut 6 bases from V and 5 bases from J; bases unmatched to any gene: 8. Per germline, CDR1 SEHNR and CDR2 FQNEAQ (reference sequence). This CDR3 region has 14 residues. The CDR3 nucleotides are TGTGCCAGCAGTTCCGGGACAGCACTAGATACGCAGTATTTT. Translated: CASSSGTALDTQYF. Full variable domain (remainder filled in from reference TRBV7-9 and TRBJ2-3): DTGVSQNPRHKITKRGQNVTFRCDPISEHNRLYWYRQTLGQGPEFLTYFQNEAQLEKSRLLSDRFSAERPKGSFSTLEIQRTEQGDSAMYLCASSSGTALDTQYFGPGTRLTVL.

The rearrangement uses TRBV14 and TRBJ1-5; TRBD1 is a possible D gene (6 bases). Trimming shortened V by 4 bases and J by 8 bases, and 9 bases separated the two germline ends. The CDR3 runs 12 residues. The germline V gene has CDR1 SGHDN and CDR2 FVKESK. CDR3 sequence: CASSPGGEPQHF. CDR3 nucleotide sequence: TGTGCCAGCAGCCCGGGGGGCGAGCCCCAGCATTTT.

The J gene is TRBJ1-2, the V gene TRBV2, with D possibly being TRBD1 (5 bases). V was pared by 6 bases and J by 1 base, with 12 bases between. Germline V gene data show CDR1 as SNHLY and CDR2 as FYNNEI. The CDR3 has 14 amino acids. As DNA, the CDR3 is TGTGCCAGCAGGCGAGGGGATTATAACTATGGCTACACCTTC. Translation: CASRRGDYNYGYTF.

The chain combines TRBV25-1 with TRBJ1-5; D is unresolved. The CDR3 runs to 10 residues. Germline V lookup: CDR1 MGHDK, CDR2 SYGVNS. V dropped 9 bases and J dropped 9 bases, with 9 bases sitting between them. The DNA of the CDR3 is TGTGCCAGAATCCCGAGGCCCCAGCATTTT. It codes for CARIPRPQHF.

This chain joins TRBV9 and TRBJ1-3; D may be TRBD1 (6 bases). This CDR3 is built from 15 residues. V was trimmed by 0 bases and J by 2 bases, leaving 9 bases between them. Per germline, CDR1 SGDLS and CDR2 YYNGEE. In DNA form, the CDR3 reads TGTGCCAGCAGCGTAGCGGGGGCTGCTGGAAACACCATATATTTT. Translation gives CASSVAGAAGNTIYF.

The V call is TRBV28, the J call TRBJ1-2; D is possibly TRBD1 (5 bases). The CDR3 runs 13 residues. The germline CDR1 and CDR2 sequences are MDHEN and SYDVKM. Trimming took off 7 bases at V and 4 bases at J, with 13 bases between the two ends. CDR3 in amino acids: CASNLGGGYGYTF. In DNA form, the CDR3 reads TGTGCCAGCAATCTAGGTGGGGGCTATGGCTACACCTTC.

The J gene is TRBJ1-5, the V gene TRBV12-5; 8 bases fit TRBD1. J was trimmed by 5 bases and V by 7 bases; bases with no gene match: 4. The CDR3 has 13 residues. The germline CDR1 and CDR2 sequences are LGHNT and FRNRAP. CDR3 loop: CASVTGGYQPQHF. Written as DNA, the CDR3 is TGTGCTAGTGTCACAGGGGGGTATCAGCCCCAGCATTTT.

The rearrangement links TRBV4-3 to TRBJ1-1; D is unresolved. Trimming took off 0 bases at V and 1 base at J, with 6 bases between the two ends. Per germline, CDR1 LGHNA and CDR2 YSLEER. This CDR3 is built from 14 residues. DNA of the CDR3: TGCGCCAGCAGCCAAGATGGGGAGAACACTGAAGCTTTCTTT. It translates to CASSQDGENTEAFF.

This clonotype was picked up a small number of times. This rearrangement joins TRBV7-9 to TRBJ2-1; a weak D match, TRBD2 (6 bases). Germline CDR1 is SEHNR and CDR2 is FQNEAQ (reference sequence). Trimming cost V 4 bases and J 0 bases, with 7 bases left between them. The CDR3 contains 14 residues. The CDR3 DNA sequence: TGTGCCAGCAGCTACGGGGGCTCCTACAATGAGCAGTTCTTC. Translating gives CASSYGGSYNEQFF.

This clonotype was observed a single time. The chain couples TRBV19 to TRBJ2-1, with 8 bases lining up with TRBD2. The length of the CDR3 is 14 residues. V was pared by 3 bases and J by 4 bases, with 2 bases of the junction left unmatched. Per germline, CDR1 LNHDA and CDR2 SQIVND (reference sequence). For the CDR3, the DNA is TGTGCCAGTAGTATGACTAGCGCTTACAATGAGCAGTTCTTC. Amino acids: CASSMTSAYNEQFF.

The V and J genes are TRBV7-2 and TRBJ2-3, with TRBD2 as a possible D gene (5 bases). The CDR3 contains 11 residues. Germline V lookup: CDR1 SGHTA, CDR2 FQGNSA. V lost 5 bases and J lost 6, with 6 bases in between. The CDR3 region is CASSRGDTQYF. The CDR3, as DNA: TGTGCCAGCAGCCGCGGGGATACGCAGTATTTT.